Each of the 15 T cell receptor beta chains below was sequenced from the same sample in a study of blood T cell repertoires in COVID-19. Using immunoSEQ multiplex PCR, the repertoire was profiled, and TCRdb retains in-frame clones only, with some absent. The data show 150,000 to 200,000 clones, approximately 84% seen once. Sequenced input: peripheral blood. The receptors were sampled from a human donor with acute or convalescent COVID-19. The donor label of this sample is uncertain.

The DNA of the CDR3 is TGTGCCAGCAGGCCTCTACGGGGGTATGAGAACACTGAAGCTTTCTTT. This sequence encodes CASRPLRGYENTEAFF. The chain has TRBV28 and TRBJ1-1; D is perhaps TRBD1 (5 bases). The CDR3 is 16 residues long. Germline assignment: CDR1 MDHEN and CDR2 SYDVKM. V lost 6 bases and J 1 base, leaving 18 bases between the germline ends.

The V and J genes are TRBV16 and TRBJ2-7, with TRBD1 matching over 7 bases. Germline V CDR1 and CDR2: KGHSY, FQNENV. This CDR3 is built from 15 residues. With 4 bases clipped from V and 6 bases from J, the junction kept 12 bases outside the gene matches. CDR3 coding DNA: TGTGCCAGCAGCCCTCGGGTGACAGGGTGGGCCGAGCAGTACTTC. This sequence encodes CASSPRVTGWAEQYF.

The rearrangement links TRBV29-1 to TRBJ1-1; D uncertain. The CDR3 totals 12 residues. Per germline, CDR1 SQVTM and CDR2 ANQGSEA. Trimming removed 2 bases from V and 4 bases from J, with 8 bases in between. The CDR3 loop is CSVELARTEAFF. The DNA for the CDR3 is TGCAGCGTTGAATTGGCACGCACTGAAGCTTTCTTT.

The chain uses TRBV18 and TRBJ2-5; a weak D match, TRBD1 (6 bases). Germline CDR1 KGHSH, CDR2 LQKENI. V lost 4 bases and J lost 2, with 11 bases in between. The CDR3 sequence is 14 residues long. The CDR3 spells CASSRGHAQETQYF. The DNA of the CDR3 is TGTGCCAGCTCACGGGGACACGCGCAAGAGACCCAGTACTTC.

V gene TRBV19 combines with J gene TRBJ1-4, with 7 bases that match TRBD1. This CDR3 contains 15 residues. J lost 6 bases, V lost 4 bases, and 8 bases had no gene match. Germline V lookup: CDR1 LNHDA, CDR2 SQIVND (reference sequence). CDR3 in DNA: TGTGCCAGTAGTAGACAGGGAAAGGCCTATGAAAAACTGTTTTTT. Translated, it gives CASSRQGKAYEKLFF. The full variable domain, completed using reference TRBV19 and TRBJ1-4, is DGGITQSPKYLFRKEGQNVTLSCEQNLNHDAMYWYRQDPGQGLRLIYYSQIVNDFQKGDIAEGYSVSREKKESFPLTVTSAQKNPTAFYLCASSRQGKAYEKLFFGSGTQLSVL.

V gene TRBV11-2 combines with J gene TRBJ2-1, with D possibly being TRBD2 (6 bases). The germline gives CDR1 SGHAT, CDR2 FQNNGV. Trimming removed 10 bases from V and 4 bases from J, with 17 bases in between. This CDR3 is 14 amino acids long. CDR3 nucleotide sequence: TGTGCCACCCTGCCCGGGGGTCGATACAATGAGCAGTTCTTC. It encodes CATLPGGRYNEQFF.

The CDR3 region has the DNA TGTGCCAGCACCAACTGGGGGGGGCAAGAGACCCAGTACTTC. Protein sequence: CASTNWGGQETQYF. The rearrangement links TRBV5-6 to TRBJ2-5; 7 nucleotides line up with TRBD2. CDR3 length: 14 amino acids. Germline-derived CDR1 and CDR2 are SGHDT and YYEEEE. J lost 2 bases, V lost 6 bases, and 7 bases had no gene match.

V is TRBV4-1 and J is TRBJ1-1; no definite D call. The CDR3 length is 14 residues. Germline CDR1 reads MGHRA; CDR2 reads YSYEKL. V lost 5 bases to trimming and J lost 4 bases, with 14 bases between them. The CDR3 sequence: CASSGRTEGTEAFF. The CDR3 bases are TGCGCCAGCAGCGGAAGGACGGAGGGCACTGAAGCTTTCTTT.

The chain couples TRBV2 to TRBJ2-1, with 9 nucleotides matching TRBD1. The CDR3 has 14 amino acids. V lost 8 bases, J lost 7 bases, and 9 bases stayed unmatched. Germline V gene data show CDR1 as SNHLY and CDR2 as FYNNEI. CDR3 sequence: CASVEQGARNEQFF. CDR3 coding DNA: TGTGCCAGCGTAGAACAGGGGGCGCGAAATGAGCAGTTCTTC.

The V gene is TRBV30, the J gene TRBJ2-7, with TRBD2 identical over 10 bases. With V trimmed by 0 bases and J by 6 bases, 2 bases remained unmatched. This CDR3 comprises 13 residues. The V gene's germline CDR1 is GTSNPN and CDR2 SVGIG (reference sequence). CDR3 protein: CAWSVVAGGEQYF. The CDR3 coding sequence is TGTGCCTGGAGTGTGGTAGCGGGAGGCGAGCAGTACTTC.

V gene TRBV2 combines with J gene TRBJ1-4; no reliable D call. The CDR3 is 16 amino acids. Germline CDR1 is SNHLY and CDR2 is FYNNEI. Trimming took 4 bases from V and 11 from J, leaving 23 bases between them. The CDR3 sequence: CASSARRAGRGDKLFF. The CDR3 coding sequence is TGTGCCAGCAGTGCCCGGAGAGCGGGAAGAGGCGATAAACTGTTTTTT.

The gene calls are TRBV30 and TRBJ1-4, with 7 bases identical to TRBD1. The CDR3 has 14 amino acids. Looked up from germline, CDR1 is GTSNPN and CDR2 is SVGIG (reference sequence). V lost 2 bases and J lost 7; bases outside the gene matches: 7. CDR3 sequence: CAWSPWTGSEKLFF. The CDR3 DNA sequence: TGTGCCTGGAGTCCCTGGACAGGTAGTGAAAAACTGTTTTTT.

This chain joins TRBV19 and TRBJ1-1; 8 positions match TRBD1. CDR1 is LNHDA and CDR2 is SQIVND in the germline V gene (reference sequence). This CDR3 contains 14 residues. J lost 6 bases, V lost 1 base, and 4 bases had no gene match. This CDR3 reads CASSIVGTGPEAFF. The CDR3 nucleotides read TGTGCCAGTAGTATAGTAGGGACAGGCCCTGAAGCTTTCTTT.

The chain links TRBV2 to TRBJ2-1; 8 bases map to TRBD2. CDR1 and CDR2 from the germline V gene are SNHLY and FYNNEI. The CDR3 loop spans 16 amino acids. The junction had 3 bases not matched to a gene; V was cut back by 2 bases and J by 0 bases. The DNA of the CDR3 is TGTGCCAGCAGTGAATTAGCGGGGCCCTCCTACAATGAGCAGTTCTTC. Protein: CASSELAGPSYNEQFF.

This chain joins TRBV5-4 and TRBJ2-1; 7 bases match TRBD2. This CDR3 contains 16 residues. The V gene's germline CDR1 is SGHNT and CDR2 YYREEE (reference sequence). V dropped 0 bases and J dropped 2; count of bases not matched to a gene: 5. This CDR3 is CASSLDLADTYNEQFF. The CDR3 nucleotides are TGTGCCAGCAGCTTGGATCTAGCGGATACCTACAATGAGCAGTTCTTC. Full variable domain (rest looked up from reference TRBV5-4 and TRBJ2-1): ETGVTQSPTHLIKTRGQQVTLRCSSQSGHNTVSWYQQALGQGPQFIFQYYREEENGRGNFPPRFSGLQFPNYSSELNVNALELDDSALYLCASSLDLADTYNEQFFGPGTRLTVL.